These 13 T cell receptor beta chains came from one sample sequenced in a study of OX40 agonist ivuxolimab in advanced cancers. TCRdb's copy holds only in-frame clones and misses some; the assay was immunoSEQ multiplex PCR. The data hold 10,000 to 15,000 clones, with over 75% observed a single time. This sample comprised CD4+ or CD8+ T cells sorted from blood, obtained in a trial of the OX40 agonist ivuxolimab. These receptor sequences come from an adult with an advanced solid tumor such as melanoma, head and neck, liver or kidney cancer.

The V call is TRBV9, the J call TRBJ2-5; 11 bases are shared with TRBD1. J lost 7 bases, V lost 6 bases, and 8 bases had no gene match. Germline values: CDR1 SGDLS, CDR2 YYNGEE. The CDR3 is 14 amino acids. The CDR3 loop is CASMRSGQGGTQYF. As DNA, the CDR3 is TGTGCCAGCATGCGTTCGGGACAGGGGGGGACCCAGTACTTC.

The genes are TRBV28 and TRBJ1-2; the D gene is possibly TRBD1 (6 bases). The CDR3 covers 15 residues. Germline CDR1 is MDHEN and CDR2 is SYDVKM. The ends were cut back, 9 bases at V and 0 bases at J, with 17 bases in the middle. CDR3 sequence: CASLGERGSNYGYTF. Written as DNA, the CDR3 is TGTGCCAGTCTGGGGGAGAGGGGGTCTAACTATGGCTACACCTTC.

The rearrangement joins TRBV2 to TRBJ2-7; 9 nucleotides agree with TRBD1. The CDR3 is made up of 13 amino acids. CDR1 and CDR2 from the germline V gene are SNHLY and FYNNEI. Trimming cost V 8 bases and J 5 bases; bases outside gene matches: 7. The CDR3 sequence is CASSGQGTHEQYF. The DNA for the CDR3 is TGTGCCAGCTCGGGACAGGGAACCCACGAGCAGTACTTC.

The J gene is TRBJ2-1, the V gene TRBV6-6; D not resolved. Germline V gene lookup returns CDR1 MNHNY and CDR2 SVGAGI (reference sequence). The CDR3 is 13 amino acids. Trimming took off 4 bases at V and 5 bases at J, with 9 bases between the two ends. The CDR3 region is CASSSEAHNEQFF. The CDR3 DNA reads TGTGCCAGCAGTTCAGAAGCACACAATGAGCAGTTCTTC.

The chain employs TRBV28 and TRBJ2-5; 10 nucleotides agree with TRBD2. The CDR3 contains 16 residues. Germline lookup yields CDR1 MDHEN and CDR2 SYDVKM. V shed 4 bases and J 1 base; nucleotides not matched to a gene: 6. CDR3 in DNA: TGTGCCAGCAGTTGGCCGCTAGCGGGAGTCCAAGAGACCCAGTACTTC. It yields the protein CASSWPLAGVQETQYF. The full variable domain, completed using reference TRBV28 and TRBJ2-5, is DVKVTQSSRYLVKRTGEKVFLECVQDMDHENMFWYRQDPGLGLRLIYFSYDVKMKEKGDIPEGYSVSREKKERFSLILESASTNQTSMYLCASSWPLAGVQETQYFGPGTRLLVL.

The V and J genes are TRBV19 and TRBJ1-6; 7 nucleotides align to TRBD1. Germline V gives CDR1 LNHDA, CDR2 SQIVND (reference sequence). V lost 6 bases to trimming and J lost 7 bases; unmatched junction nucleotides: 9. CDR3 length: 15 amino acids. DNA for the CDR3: TGTGCCAGTAGGAAACAGGGGAGCGCCAATTCACCCCTCCACTTT. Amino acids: CASRKQGSANSPLHF.

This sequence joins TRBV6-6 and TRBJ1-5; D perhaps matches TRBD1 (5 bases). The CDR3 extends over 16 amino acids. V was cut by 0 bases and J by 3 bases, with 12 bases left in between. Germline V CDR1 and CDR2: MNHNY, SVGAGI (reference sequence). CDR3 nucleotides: TGTGCCAGCAGTTACTCGTTCCCGACAGTCAATCAGCCCCAGCATTTT. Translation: CASSYSFPTVNQPQHF.

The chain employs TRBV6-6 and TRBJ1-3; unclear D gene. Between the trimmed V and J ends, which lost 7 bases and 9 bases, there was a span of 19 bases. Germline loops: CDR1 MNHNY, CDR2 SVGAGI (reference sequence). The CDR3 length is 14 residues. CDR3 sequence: CASIDRAYLSTIYF. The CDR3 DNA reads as TGTGCCAGCATTGACCGGGCCTACCTTTCCACCATATATTTT.

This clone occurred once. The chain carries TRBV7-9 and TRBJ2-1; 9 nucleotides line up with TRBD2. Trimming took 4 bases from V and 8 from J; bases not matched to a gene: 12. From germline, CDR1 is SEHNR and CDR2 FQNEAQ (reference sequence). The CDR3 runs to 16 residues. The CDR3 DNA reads TGTGCCAGCAGCTCACCTATAGCGGGAGCTGTGGATGAGCAGTTCTTC. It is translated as CASSSPIAGAVDEQFF.

CDR3 amino acids: CASRDIQETQYF. DNA of the CDR3: TGCGCCAGCCGGGACATCCAAGAGACCCAGTACTTC. The chain recombines TRBV10-2 with TRBJ2-5; D perhaps matches TRBD1 (6 bases). CDR1 and CDR2 from the germline V gene are WSHSY and SAAADI. The CDR3 runs 12 residues. V was trimmed by 8 bases and J by 1 base, leaving 8 bases between them.

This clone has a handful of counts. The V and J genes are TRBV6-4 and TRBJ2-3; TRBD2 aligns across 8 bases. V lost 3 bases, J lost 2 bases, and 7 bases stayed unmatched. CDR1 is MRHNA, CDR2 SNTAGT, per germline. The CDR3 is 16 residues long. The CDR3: CASSEGSGTATDTQYF. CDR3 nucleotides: TGTGCCAGCAGTGAAGGTAGCGGGACCGCCACAGATACGCAGTATTTT.

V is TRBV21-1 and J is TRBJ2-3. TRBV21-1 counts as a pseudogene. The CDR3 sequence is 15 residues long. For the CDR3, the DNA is TGTGCCAGCAGCCAAAGGGCACAGTGCACAGATACGCAGTATTTT. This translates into CASSQRAQCTDTQYF.

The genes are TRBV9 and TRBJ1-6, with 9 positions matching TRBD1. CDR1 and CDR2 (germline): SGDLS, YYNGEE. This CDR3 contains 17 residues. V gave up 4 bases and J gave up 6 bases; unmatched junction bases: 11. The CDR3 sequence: CASSTRDQGQGNSPLHF. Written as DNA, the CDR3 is TGTGCCAGCAGCACTCGGGATCAGGGACAGGGTAATTCACCCCTCCACTTT.